The TCR beta chain described here comes from a study of T cells in Graves' hyperthyroidism and ophthalmopathy. Study conclusions and caveats: Most thyroid clonotypes that were expanded above 0.001 also turned up in blood. Median prediction lead before ophthalmopathy onset was 6.5 months with the model.

The CDR3 spans 14 residues. CDR1 is ENHRY and CDR2 is SYGVKD in the germline V gene. Deletions cut 8 bases from V and 0 bases from J, with 10 bases between. Graves' hyperthyroidism showing no ophthalmopathy progression within 18 months was considered stable. Patients were aged 18 to 65, had disease duration under 2 months, and had newly diagnosed hyperthyroidism. Amplified TCR beta CDR3 regions derived from RNA transcripts. Using the HTBI primer set, a first-round RT-PCR was run on the TCR CDR3. TCRdb re-called the multiplex PCR reads with MiXCR, one entry per CDR3 protein. This sample carries hundreds of thousands of distinct CDR3 sequences, about 15% of them seen once, and the ten largest clones take 10%. This clonotype was detected a few times. Its antigen is unidentified.

This sequence originates from a woman aged 18-30 years with Graves' hyperthyroidism. V is TRBV10-3 and J is TRBJ1-4; D might be TRBD1 (6 bases). Sequenced material: blood. The CDR3 is CAIGGTPTNEKLFF. Here the CDR3 DNA reads TGTGCCATCGGCGGGACACCAACTAATGAAAAACTGTTTTTT.